This TCR beta chain was identified in a study of type 1 and type 2 diabetes patients. General observations from the study: Type 1 diabetes repertoires were significantly less diverse than type 2 diabetes ones. In type 2 diabetes, highly-expanded CD4+ clones took a median about 4% of reads.

This CDR3 has 16 amino acids. Trimming removed 0 bases from V and 5 bases from J, with 14 bases in between. Germline-derived CDR1 and CDR2 are SGHRS and YFSETQ. As regards this clonotype: Its antigen is not identified.

Genomic DNA was the PCR template. The TCR beta CDR3 region was amplified using 30 forward and 13 reverse primers. Each CDR3 protein gets one entry after TCRdb re-called the multiplex PCR reads with MiXCR. The data show some 250,000 distinct CDR3 sequences, around 47% seen once. The chain employs TRBV5-1 and TRBJ1-4, with D uncertain. The sequencing input was peripheral blood mononuclear cells (PBMCs). The clonotype originates from a man younger than 35 with type 2 diabetes. The CDR3 spells CASSLGFGPANEKLFF. As DNA, the CDR3 is TGCGCCAGCAGCTTGGGCTTTGGGCCCGCGAATGAAAAACTGTTTTTT.